This T cell receptor (beta chain) was observed in a study of blood T cell repertoires in COVID-19. Across the study: The United States, Italy and Spain were the sources of the acute and convalescent COVID-19 samples. Sample material is recorded as cDNA or gDNA derived from T cells, B-cell-depleted T cells, or PBMCs.

CDR1 is MNHEY, CDR2 SVGAGI, per germline. The CDR3 is 14 amino acids. With 6 bases clipped from V and 1 base from J, the junction kept 0 bases outside the gene matches. Original analysis: Reference gene primer amplification yielded estimated nucleated cell counts. Sequencing used immunoSEQ multiplex PCR; TCRdb keeps in-frame clones, though not all of them. The V and J calls and clone size are taken from that table; D and trimming were inferred from the DNA. Of 25,000 to 35,000 clones listed, 85% are singletons. The V and J genes are TRBV6-5 and TRBJ2-3; 11 bases agree with TRBD1. The sample taken for sequencing was peripheral blood. This receptor was obtained from a human donor in a cohort sampled during active COVID-19. The CDR3 loop reads CASRGQGGTDTQYF. The CDR3 DNA sequence: TGTGCCAGCAGGGGACAGGGGGGCACAGATACGCAGTATTTT.